Listed below are T cell receptor beta chains from one sample, sequenced in a study of TIL therapy for anti-PD-1-resistant metastatic lung cancer. Sequencing used immunoSEQ multiplex PCR; TCRdb keeps in-frame clones, though not all of them. The table has roughly 20,000 clones, nearly 80% seen once; the top ten hold approximately 7.4%. The material sequenced was blood, taken at baseline. These receptors were collected from a person aged 25-85 years with non-small cell lung cancer. The CDR3 runs from the conserved cysteine through the conserved F or W. D genes are given only for firm matches. The size entry is marked missing in some rows and otherwise reads once, few, many or a size class.

NA TRBJ2-1 15 TRBV7-8 once TGTGCCAGCAGCCCCAGGGGGGGGGTATACAATGAGCAGTTCTTC CASSPRGGVYNEQFF
NA TRBJ2-4 15 TRBV7-9 NA TGTGCCAGCAGCTTTGGTGACCTAACAAGTAACATTCAGTACTTC CASSFGDLTSNIQYF
NA TRBJ2-2 12 TRBV7-6 NA TGTGCCAGCAGCTCTTACACCGGGGAGCTGTTTTTT CASSSYTGELFF
TRBD1 TRBJ2-3 15 TRBV29-1 NA TGCAGCGTGGAGACAGGGATCAGAAGCACAGATACGCAGTATTTT CSVETGIRSTDTQYF
NA TRBJ2-7 12 TRBV28 NA TGTGCCAGCAGTTTCTTGTCGGGCGAGCAGTACTTC CASSFLSGEQYF
NA TRBJ2-7 14 TRBV28 NA TGTGCCAGCAGTTCGGGGGAGTCACCGAGCCGGCAGTACTTC CASSSGESPSRQYF
NA TRBJ2-7 14 TRBV7-9 NA TGTGCCAGCAGCCTCGGGGTAAAAGGACACGAGCAGTACTTC CASSLGVKGHEQYF
TRBD2 TRBJ2-2 16 TRBV19 NA TGTGCCAGTAGTACCCAAAGCGGGAGGGCCGGCGGGGAGCTGTTTTTT CASSTQSGRAGGELFF
NA TRBJ1-2 15 TRBV11-2 NA TGTGCCAGCAGCCGGACACGCCAGGGACACTATGGCTACACCTTC CASSRTRQGHYGYTF
TRBD1 TRBJ1-2 15 TRBV15 NA TGTGCCACCAGCAGCTGGACAGGGGGCGACTATGGCTACACCTTC CATSSWTGGDYGYTF